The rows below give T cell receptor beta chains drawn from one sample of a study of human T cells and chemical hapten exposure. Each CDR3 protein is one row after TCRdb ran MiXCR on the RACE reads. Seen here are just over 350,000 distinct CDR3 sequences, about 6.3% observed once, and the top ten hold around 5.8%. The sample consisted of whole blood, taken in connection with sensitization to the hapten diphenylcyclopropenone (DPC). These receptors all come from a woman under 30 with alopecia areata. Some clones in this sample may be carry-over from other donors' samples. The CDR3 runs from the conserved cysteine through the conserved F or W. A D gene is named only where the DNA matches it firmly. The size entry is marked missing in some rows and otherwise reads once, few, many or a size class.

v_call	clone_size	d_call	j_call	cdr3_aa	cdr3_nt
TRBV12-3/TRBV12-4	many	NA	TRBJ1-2	CASSPTGNYGYTF	TGTGCCAGCAGCCCTACTGGGAACTATGGCTACACCTTC
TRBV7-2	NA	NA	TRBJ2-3	CASSPGIGTDTQYF	TGTGCCAGCAGCCCGGGTATAGGTACAGATACGCAGTATTTT
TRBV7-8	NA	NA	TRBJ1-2	CASSLSRTAYGYTF	TGTGCCAGCAGCTTATCCCGGACAGCCTATGGCTACACCTTC
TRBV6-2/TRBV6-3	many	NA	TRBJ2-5	CASSPGGPQETQYF	TGTGCCAGCAGTCCCGGGGGCCCGCAAGAGACCCAGTACTTC
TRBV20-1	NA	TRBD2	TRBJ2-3	CSARDGGNTDTQYF	TGCAGTGCACGTGACGGGGGGAACACAGATACGCAGTATTTT
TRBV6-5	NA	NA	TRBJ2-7	CASSYGQTEQYF	TGTGCCAGCAGTTACGGGCAGACCGAGCAGTACTTC
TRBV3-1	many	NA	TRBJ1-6	CASSLRVGSPLHF	TGTGCCAGCAGCCTCAGAGTTGGTTCACCCCTCCACTTT
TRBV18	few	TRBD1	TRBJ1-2	CASSPPSTGGDGYTF	TGTGCCAGCTCACCACCCTCAACAGGGGGTGACGGCTACACCTTC
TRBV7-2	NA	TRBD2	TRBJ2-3	CASRPGLAGFRSGTDTQYF	TGTGCCAGCAGACCGGGACTAGCGGGGTTTAGATCGGGCACAGATACGCAGTATTTT
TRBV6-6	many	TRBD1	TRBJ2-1	CASNKMRDRGVSEQFF	TGTGCCAGCAATAAAATGCGGGACAGGGGTGTGAGTGAGCAGTTCTTC
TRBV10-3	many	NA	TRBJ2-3	CAISEDLSKGRGYTDTQYF	TGTGCCATCAGTGAGGATTTGTCCAAGGGCAGGGGCTACACAGATACGCAGTATTTT
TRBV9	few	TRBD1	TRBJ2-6	CASRPDRVSGANVLTF	TGTGCCAGCAGGCCCGACAGGGTCTCTGGGGCCAACGTCCTGACTTTC
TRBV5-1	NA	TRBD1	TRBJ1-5	CASSPGTGTQPQHF	TGCGCCAGCAGCCCTGGGACAGGGACGCAGCCCCAGCATTTT
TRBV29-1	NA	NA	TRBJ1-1	CSVVKQPRRAFF	TGCAGCGTTGTGAAACAGCCCCGTCGGGCTTTCTTT
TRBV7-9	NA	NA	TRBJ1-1	CASRQDRLEAFF	TGTGCCAGCAGGCAAGACAGGTTGGAAGCTTTCTTT
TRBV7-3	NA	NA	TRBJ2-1	CASSLNEGSYNEQFF	TGTGCCAGCAGCTTAAATGAGGGGTCCTACAATGAGCAGTTCTTC
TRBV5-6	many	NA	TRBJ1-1	CASSNGLNTEAFF	TGTGCCAGCAGTAATGGGTTGAACACTGAAGCTTTCTTT
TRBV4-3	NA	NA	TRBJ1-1	CASSQDPGRETEAFF	TGCGCCAGCAGCCAAGATCCCGGGAGGGAAACTGAAGCTTTCTTT
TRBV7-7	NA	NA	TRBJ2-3	CASSLRAPLLGLTDTQYF	TGTGCTAGCAGCCTTCGAGCTCCCTTACTGGGACTCACAGATACGCAGTATTTT
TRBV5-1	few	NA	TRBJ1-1	CASSLGNSGENTEAFF	TGCGCCAGCAGCCTTGGTAATTCAGGGGAGAACACTGAAGCTTTCTTT
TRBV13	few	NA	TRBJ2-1	CASTPGRGPHNEQFF	TGTGCCAGCACCCCGGGACGGGGGCCCCACAATGAGCAGTTCTTC
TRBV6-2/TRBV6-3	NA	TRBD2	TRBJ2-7	CASGRGRHPTYEQYF	TGTGCCAGCGGGAGGGGCAGGCATCCAACCTACGAGCAGTACTTC
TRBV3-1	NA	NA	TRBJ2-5	CASSQAGATQYF	TGTGCCAGCAGCCAAGCCGGTGCGACCCAGTACTTC